The T cell receptor (beta chain) under discussion was sequenced for a study of response to subunit inactivated influenza vaccine. This clonotype appeared a few times. What it recognizes is unknown. The trim removed 8 bases at V and 4 bases at J, leaving 1 base unmatched. The V gene's germline CDR1 is MNHEY and CDR2 SMNVEV (reference sequence). The CDR3 is made up of 13 amino acids. The study's findings and limits: That few new T cells are recruited by each seasonal influenza vaccination was the authors' suggestion.

TCRdb called the RT-PCR reads again in MiXCR, with one record for every CDR3 protein. The sample contains hundreds of thousands of distinct CDR3 sequences, around 11% of which appear only once. Sequencing used PBMCs from blood, obtained on the day of vaccination. The clonotype was recovered from a man aged 45-65 years who received an inactivated influenza vaccine. The chain combines TRBV27 with TRBJ2-7; 14 bases line up with TRBD2. CDR3: CASGTSGRYEQYF. The CDR3 coding sequence is TGTGCCAGCGGGACTAGCGGGAGATACGAGCAGTACTTC.